In its sample, the clone carrying this T cell receptor (beta chain) was seen many times. The antigen is undetermined. Per the germline V gene, CDR1 is LGHNA and CDR2 is YSLEER. The CDR3 has 15 amino acids. After removal of 1 base from V and 7 bases from J, the junction contained 6 bases not matched to a gene. This record belongs to a study of T-cell reconstitution after alpha-beta-depleted transplantation in children. General study findings and limits: Several hundred graft clones that had expanded were reportedly the source of alpha-beta T cells about two months after transplant. Fresh T-cell production supplied most of the T-cell counts and diversity seen one year after transplant.

Unique molecular identifiers were incorporated into the prepared TCRbeta library. Each CDR3 protein is one row after TCRdb ran MiXCR on the PCR reads. The repertoire holds some 220,000 distinct CDR3 sequences, with around 9.9% as singletons. The chain recombines TRBV4-3 with TRBJ2-5; TRBD2 matches at 10 bases. The sequence derives from a child less than two years old with acute myeloid leukemia, due to receive a stem cell transplant. Specimen: PBMCs, collected before TCRalphabeta/CD19-depleted stem cell transplant. CDR3 region: CASSQARASGGTQYF. CDR3 nucleotides: TGCGCCAGCAGCCAAGCTAGGGCTAGCGGGGGGACCCAGTACTTC.